Presented here are 16 T cell receptor delta chains from one specimen sequenced in a study of Vδ1+ human thymocytes. These receptors lack a known antigen. Sequences come from RNA converted to cDNA by reverse transcription. Multiplex PCR used pooled V-gene forward primers and a constant-region reverse primer to amplify CDR3s. TCRdb reanalysed the multiplex PCR reads with CATT. This table has about 58,000 delta-chain clones, over 12% appearing once. General observations from the study: In the thymus, TRG and TRD repertoires looked highly polyclonal with Gaussian CDR3 lengths.

The source material was Vdelta1+ gamma-delta thymocytes from the thymus. Regarding subset: FACS-sorted CD3+ TCRalphabeta- TCRVdelta1+ TCRVdelta2- thymocytes. The receptor set was obtained from a girl under two years old who had congenital heart surgery.

This clone has just a few counts. The chain joins TRDV1 to TRDJ1, with 10 positions matching TRDD3. V gave up 0 bases and J gave up 3 bases; unmatched junction bases: 16. The CDR3 runs 20 residues. Germline V gene data show CDR1 as TSWWSYY and CDR2 as QGS. CDR3 sequence: CALGELKFPLGGYGADKLIF. The CDR3 nucleotides are TGTGCTCTTGGGGAACTAAAATTCCCCCTAGGGGGATACGGTGCCGATAAACTCATCTTT.

In its sample, this clone was seen a few times. Other nucleotide sequences in the sample specify the same CDR3. The V and J genes are TRDV1 and TRDJ1, with TRDD3 as a possible D gene (6 bases). The CDR3 is made up of 18 amino acids. Trimming left V 2 bases short and J 2 bases short, with 21 bases between. The germline V gene has CDR1 TSWWSYY and CDR2 QGS. CDR3 residues: CALGETGLGTLTTDKLIF. In DNA form, the CDR3 reads TGTGCTCTTGGGGAAACGGGGCTGGGGACTTTGACGACCGATAAACTCATCTTT.

The rearrangement uses TRDV2 and TRDJ1; D gene uncertain. The ends were cut back, 0 bases at V and 3 bases at J, with 19 bases in the middle. Germline values: CDR1 GEAIGNYY, CDR2 EKD. CDR3 length: 17 amino acids. The CDR3 loop reads CACDTVAVRSYADKLIF. The DNA of the CDR3 is TGTGCCTGTGACACCGTGGCGGTGCGCTCTTACGCCGATAAACTCATCTTT.

The chain employs TRDV1 and TRDJ1; 12 nucleotides align to TRDD3. This CDR3 is 21 amino acids long. Germline values: CDR1 TSWWSYY, CDR2 QGS. J was trimmed by 0 bases and V by 4 bases; bases with no gene match: 18. CDR3 sequence: CALGAFQTLLGDTPYTDKLIF. CDR3 nucleotide sequence: TGTGCTCTTGGGGCTTTCCAGACCTTACTGGGGGATACTCCGTACACCGATAAACTCATCTTT.

The chain has TRDV3 and TRDJ1; no clear D. The CDR3 contains 11 residues. V lost 5 bases and J lost 11, with 18 bases in between. The germline V gene has CDR1 TVYSNPD and CDR2 GDNSRS (reference sequence). The CDR3 bases are TGTGCCGCATCCAGCCGACTTGGGCTCATCTTT. Translating it yields CAASSRLGLIF. The full variable domain, its missing parts supplied by reference TRDV3 and TRDJ1, is CDKVTQSSPDQTVASGSEVVLLCTYDTVYSNPDLFWYRIRPDYSFQFVFYGDNSRSEGADFTQGRFSVKHILTQKAFHLVISPVRTEDSATYYCAASSRLGLIFGKGTRVTVEP.

There are a few counts of this clone. J is TRDJ1 and V is TRDV1, with 11 bases fitting TRDD3. The J segment lost 3 bases and the V segment lost 2 bases, leaving 20 bases of the junction unmatched. CDR3 length: 21 amino acids. CDR1 is TSWWSYY and CDR2 is QGS in the germline V gene. CDR3 DNA: TGTGCTCTTGGGGAAGAGGGGTCCTACGACTGGGGGATATCGGACGCCGATAAACTCATCTTT. As protein: CALGEEGSYDWGISDADKLIF.

To note about this clone: Possible read error: a much larger clone is one base away. Other DNA sequences in this sample translate to the same CDR3. The chain has TRAV29/DV5 and TRDJ4; 9 bases agree with TRDD2. The germline gives CDR1 NSMFDY, CDR2 ISSIKDK. The CDR3 contains 16 residues. The CDR3: CAASDFLPTVLGPLIF. The CDR3 nucleotides are TGTGCCGCAAGCGATTTCCTTCCTACAGTACTGGGGCCCCTGATCTTT.

This clone was recorded a few times. A much larger clone lies a single base off, so this may be a read error. The sample carries other DNA sequences with the same CDR3. The V and J genes are TRAV29/DV5 and TRDJ1; possible D gene TRDD2, 6 bases. This CDR3 spans 17 amino acids. V lost 1 base and J lost 0, with 19 bases in between. Germline values: CDR1 NSMFDY, CDR2 ISSIKDK. For the CDR3, the DNA is TGTGCAGCAAGCTCCTACACGTTCGGGAAGGACACCGATAAACTCATCTTT. Protein: CAASSYTFGKDTDKLIF.

This chain connects TRDV1 to TRDJ1; 11 nucleotides match TRDD3. The CDR3 loop spans 24 amino acids. V was clipped by 2 bases and J by 3 bases; unmatched bases: 29. Germline loops: CDR1 TSWWSYY, CDR2 QGS. CDR3 protein: CALGERIPSPPYWDLGDTADKLIF. CDR3 in DNA: TGTGCTCTTGGGGAAAGGATACCAAGCCCCCCGTACTGGGATCTGGGGGATACAGCCGATAAACTCATCTTT.

The table lists this clone with a few counts. The chain employs TRDV1 and TRDJ1; 7 bases match TRDD3. This CDR3 has 18 amino acids. V lost 5 bases and J lost 4; bases outside the gene matches: 19. Germline CDR1 and CDR2: TSWWSYY and QGS. The DNA of the CDR3 is TGTGCTCTTGGGTCAACGGGCGGTGGGGGACGACCGGGCGATAAACTCATCTTT. Translating gives CALGSTGGGGRPGDKLIF.

The rearrangement uses TRDV1 and TRDJ1; TRDD3 matches 13 bases. Germline-derived CDR1 and CDR2 are TSWWSYY and QGS. The CDR3 is made up of 23 amino acids. V lost 6 bases to trimming and J lost 4 bases; unmatched junction nucleotides: 29. CDR3 loop: CALGGHSRRLLTGGYACYDKLIF. For the CDR3, the DNA is TGTGCTCTTGGAGGGCACAGTCGGCGGCTTCTTACTGGGGGATACGCGTGTTACGATAAACTCATCTTT.

V gene TRDV1 combines with J gene TRDJ1; 11 nucleotides align to TRDD3. V lost 1 base, J lost 5 bases, and 21 bases stayed unmatched. The CDR3 has 21 amino acids. The germline gives CDR1 TSWWSYY, CDR2 QGS. As DNA, the CDR3 is TGTGCTCTTGGGGAACCCCCCACGCACTGGGGGATAATAGGTTCCTCAGATAAACTCATCTTT. It translates to CALGEPPTHWGIIGSSDKLIF.

V and J are TRDV1 and TRDJ1; no clear D gene. Deletions cut 0 bases from V and 5 bases from J, with 19 bases between. Germline loops: CDR1 TSWWSYY, CDR2 QGS. CDR3 length: 17 residues. The CDR3 DNA follows: TGTGCTCTTGGGGAACTAGAACCCAAGGCGGGAACTGATAAACTCATCTTT. Translated: CALGELEPKAGTDKLIF.

The rearrangement joins TRDV3 to TRDJ1; D not resolved. The germline CDR1 and CDR2 sequences are TVYSNPD and GDNSRS (reference sequence). The germline V and J ends were trimmed by 4 bases and 0 bases, with 15 bases remaining between them. This CDR3 is 14 amino acids long. The CDR3 region has the DNA TGTGCCTCCCCGGTGGGACTGTACACCGATAAACTCATCTTT. Translating it yields CASPVGLYTDKLIF.

The rearrangement joins TRDV1 to TRDJ1; TRDD3 aligns across 11 bases. Germline V gene sequence: CDR1 TSWWSYY, CDR2 QGS. V was clipped by 5 bases and J by 0 bases; unmatched bases: 8. The CDR3 contains 17 residues. The CDR3 bases are TGTGCTCTTGGGTTATCTTGGGGGATACGTGACACCGATAAACTCATCTTT. Amino acids: CALGLSWGIRDTDKLIF.

The chain employs TRDV1 and TRDJ1; 10 bases align to TRDD3. The CDR3 contains 22 residues. Germline CDR1 reads TSWWSYY; CDR2 reads QGS. V lost 5 bases and J lost 2; bases outside the gene matches: 26. Here the CDR3 reads CALGKGGLLVLGDRPGTDKLIF. CDR3 bases: TGTGCTCTTGGGAAGGGGGGCCTCCTAGTACTGGGGGATCGCCCGGGTACCGATAAACTCATCTTT.